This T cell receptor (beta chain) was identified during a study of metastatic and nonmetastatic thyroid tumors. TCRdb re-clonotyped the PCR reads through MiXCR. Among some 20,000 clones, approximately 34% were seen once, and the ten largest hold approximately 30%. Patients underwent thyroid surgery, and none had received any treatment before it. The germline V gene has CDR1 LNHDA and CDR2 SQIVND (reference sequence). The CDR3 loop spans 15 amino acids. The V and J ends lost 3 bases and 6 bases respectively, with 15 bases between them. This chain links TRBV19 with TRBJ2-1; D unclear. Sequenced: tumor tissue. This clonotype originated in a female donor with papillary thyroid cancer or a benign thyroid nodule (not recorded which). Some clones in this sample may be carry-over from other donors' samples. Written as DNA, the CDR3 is TGTGCCAGTAGTATTCTTGAGGCCTGGGGCAATGAGCAGTTCTTC. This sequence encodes CASSILEAWGNEQFF.